The 28 T cell receptor beta chains below all came from one sample that was sequenced in a study of cytomegalovirus exposure and HLA in healthy donors. Data came from immunoSEQ multiplex PCR; TCRdb stores just in-frame clones and leaves some out. Among some 210,000 clones, over 65% were seen once, and the ten largest hold roughly 5.7%. Sample: PBMCs. The source of these receptors is a woman in her late teens or twenties in good health and CMV-seronegative.

V gene TRBV2 combines with J gene TRBJ2-1; 10 bases are a match to TRBD2. The trim removed 5 bases at V and 8 bases at J, leaving 9 bases unmatched. Germline CDR1 and CDR2: SNHLY and FYNNEI. This CDR3 has 15 amino acids. The CDR3, as DNA: TGTGCCAGCAGTTCCAGCGGGGGGGCTTCGGATGAGCAGTTCTTC. It is translated as CASSSSGGASDEQFF.

This clone was detected only a few times. V gene TRBV7-6 combines with J gene TRBJ1-5; D gene ambiguous. The CDR3 spans 13 residues. CDR1 SGHVS and CDR2 FNYEAQ come from the germline V gene. V lost 4 bases and J lost 5, with 9 bases in between. The CDR3 DNA is TGTGCCAGCAGCTGGACTAGTGATCAGCCCCAGCATTTT. Its protein is CASSWTSDQPQHF.

This chain uses TRBV20-1 with TRBJ1-1; possibly TRBD1 for D (5 bases). The CDR3 sequence is 11 residues long. Germline values: CDR1 DFQATT, CDR2 SNEGSKA (reference sequence). In nucleotides, the CDR3 is TGCAGAGCAGGGCTGGGCACTGAAGCTTTCTTT. It translates to CRAGLGTEAFF.

This chain links TRBV2 with TRBJ1-4; 8 bases map to TRBD1. Trimming at V came to 1 base and at J to 7 bases, leaving 5 bases not matched to a gene. The CDR3 extends over 15 amino acids. The germline gives CDR1 SNHLY, CDR2 FYNNEI. The CDR3 DNA sequence: TGTGCCAGCAGTGAAGGAGCAGGGGGCGCTGAAAAACTGTTTTTT. It encodes CASSEGAGGAEKLFF.

The chain links TRBV5-8 to TRBJ1-3, with 9 bases fitting TRBD1. This CDR3 comprises 18 residues. Trimming cost V 4 bases and J 0 bases; bases outside gene matches: 11. Looked up from germline, CDR1 is SGHTS and CDR2 is YDEGEE. The CDR3 loop is CASSIPGQGSFSGNTIYF. Here the CDR3 DNA reads TGTGCCAGCAGCATACCGGGACAGGGATCCTTCTCTGGAAACACCATATATTTT.

This clone was picked up one time. The chain combines TRBV29-1 with TRBJ1-5; 9 nucleotides line up with TRBD1. The CDR3 length is 13 residues. Germline V gene sequence: CDR1 SQVTM, CDR2 ANQGSEA. In nucleotides, the CDR3 is TGCAGTGCGACAGGGGGATTCGGGCAGCCCCAGCATTTT. It encodes CSATGGFGQPQHF.

This chain connects TRBV11-2 to TRBJ1-2; 8 bases are shared with TRBD1. CDR3 length: 16 amino acids. V was clipped by 4 bases and J by 7 bases; unmatched bases: 14. The germline V gene encodes CDR1 SGHAT and CDR2 FQNNGV. The CDR3 nucleotides read TGTGCCAGCAGCTCCAACCTCGGCCCGACAGGGGCTGGCTACACCTTC. This sequence encodes CASSSNLGPTGAGYTF. The full variable domain, in which reference TRBV11-2 and TRBJ1-2 provide the parts outside the CDR3, is EAGVAQSPRYKIIEKRQSVAFWCNPISGHATLYWYQQILGQGPKLLIQFQNNGVVDDSQLPKDRFSAERLKGVDSTLKIQPAKLEDSAVYLCASSSNLGPTGAGYTFGSGTRLTVV.

This clone has more than one count but fewer than ten. The chain is built from TRBV9 and TRBJ1-1, with D hard to call. The ends were cut back, 4 bases at V and 1 base at J, with 11 bases in the middle. Germline values: CDR1 SGDLS, CDR2 YYNGEE. This CDR3 spans 14 amino acids. The CDR3 loop is CASSPAGGNTEAFF. The CDR3, as DNA: TGTGCCAGCAGCCCTGCAGGCGGGAACACTGAAGCTTTCTTT.

This sequence joins TRBV5-8 and TRBJ1-2; D gene uncertain. The length of the CDR3 is 13 residues. The V and J ends lost 1 base and 9 bases respectively, with 13 bases between them. The germline V gene encodes CDR1 SGHTS and CDR2 YDEGEE. CDR3 protein: CASSLHSANSYTF. In nucleotides, the CDR3 is TGTGCCAGCAGCTTGCACAGCGCTAACAGCTACACCTTC.

This chain uses TRBV5-5 with TRBJ2-2; no definite D call. CDR1 is SGHKS and CDR2 is YYEKEE in the germline V gene (reference sequence). V was shortened by 2 bases and J by 0 bases, with 8 bases between the two germline ends. The CDR3 has 15 residues. Here the CDR3 reads CASSFLVANTGELFF. The CDR3 nucleotides are TGTGCCAGCAGCTTTTTGGTAGCGAACACCGGGGAGCTGTTTTTT.

This chain links TRBV9 with TRBJ1-4; no clear D. This CDR3 spans 16 amino acids. Deletions cut 4 bases from V and 0 bases from J, with 13 bases between. Per germline, CDR1 SGDLS and CDR2 YYNGEE. CDR3 residues: CASSPNSFATNEKLFF. DNA of the CDR3: TGTGCCAGCAGCCCCAACAGTTTTGCAACTAATGAAAAACTGTTTTTT.

The V gene is TRBV5-6, the J gene TRBJ1-1, with D possibly matching TRBD1 (5 bases). V was clipped by 1 base and J by 0 bases, with 13 bases between them. CDR3 length: 16 residues. Germline values: CDR1 SGHDT, CDR2 YYEEEE. CDR3 nucleotides: TGTGCCAGCAGCTTGTATCAGGGCGCGGTGAACACTGAAGCTTTCTTT. This translates into CASSLYQGAVNTEAFF. Together with reference TRBV5-6 and TRBJ1-1, the CDR3 gives the full variable domain: DAGVTQSPTHLIKTRGQQVTLRCSPKSGHDTVSWYQQALGQGPQFIFQYYEEEERQRGNFPDRFSGHQFPNYSSELNVNALLLGDSALYLCASSLYQGAVNTEAFFGQGTRLTVV.

This chain uses TRBV2 with TRBJ2-7; 10 nucleotides match TRBD1. J was trimmed by 4 bases and V by 7 bases; bases with no gene match: 4. This CDR3 spans 13 amino acids. Germline loops: CDR1 SNHLY, CDR2 FYNNEI. Here the CDR3 reads CASKTGGMYEQYF. CDR3 coding DNA: TGTGCCAGCAAGACAGGGGGCATGTACGAGCAGTACTTC.

The chain links TRBV9 to TRBJ2-3; TRBD2 aligns across 8 bases. V was clipped by 3 bases and J by 1 base; unmatched bases: 7. Germline CDR1 and CDR2: SGDLS and YYNGEE. The CDR3 is made up of 16 amino acids. DNA of the CDR3: TGTGCCAGCAGCGCCTACGGGGGGGCCGGCACAGATACGCAGTATTTT. Protein: CASSAYGGAGTDTQYF.

This rearrangement joins TRBV27 to TRBJ1-5; 7 bases are a match to TRBD1. Germline V gene sequence: CDR1 MNHEY, CDR2 SMNVEV (reference sequence). The CDR3 spans 16 residues. Losses at the gene ends were 1 base for V and 3 bases for J; bases not matched to a gene: 6. CDR3 in DNA: TGTGCCAGCAGTTTATTGGCAGGGGGGAACAATCAGCCCCAGCATTTT. This gives the protein CASSLLAGGNNQPQHF.

CDR3 coding DNA: TGCGCCAGCAGCCAGCAAATTCAGGGGGCGGACACTGAAGCTTTCTTT. This encodes CASSQQIQGADTEAFF. The chain uses TRBV4-1 and TRBJ1-1; 8 bases match TRBD1. In germline, CDR1 is MGHRA, CDR2 YSYEKL. J was trimmed by 3 bases and V by 3 bases; bases with no gene match: 9. The CDR3 has 16 residues.

V is TRBV7-9 and J is TRBJ1-2; TRBD1 aligns across 7 bases. This CDR3 region has 16 residues. Per germline, CDR1 SEHNR and CDR2 FQNEAQ (reference sequence). The ends lost 0 bases at V and 13 bases at J; junction bases unmatched: 17. The CDR3 spells CASSLAQAGTDDRGTF. The CDR3 coding sequence is TGTGCCAGCAGCTTAGCTCAGGCCGGGACAGACGACAGAGGCACCTTC.

The chain is built from TRBV29-1 and TRBJ2-7; D possibly corresponds to TRBD1 (5 bases). The CDR3 contains 11 residues. V dropped 4 bases and J dropped 2 bases, with 6 bases sitting between them. The germline V gene has CDR1 SQVTM and CDR2 ANQGSEA. DNA of the CDR3: TGCAGCGTTGCCAGGGCCTACGAGCAGTACTTC. It codes for CSVARAYEQYF.

This chain joins TRBV30 and TRBJ1-2, with a possible D match to TRBD1 (6 bases). The CDR3 sequence is 15 residues long. V lost 1 base and J 4 bases, leaving 16 bases between the germline ends. Germline V gene sequence: CDR1 GTSNPN, CDR2 SVGIG (reference sequence). In DNA form, the CDR3 reads TGTGCCTGGAGTGATGGCGGGACAATCCCCTATGGCTACACCTTC. Its translation is CAWSDGGTIPYGYTF.

The table lists this clone with a count of one. CDR3: CASSATGISTDTQYF. In DNA, the CDR3 is TGTGCCAGCAGCGCGACAGGGATAAGCACAGATACGCAGTATTTT. The chain uses TRBV9 and TRBJ2-3; TRBD1 aligns across 7 bases. Per germline, CDR1 SGDLS and CDR2 YYNGEE. The CDR3 covers 15 residues. Unmatched junction bases numbered 4, after V lost 3 bases and J lost 0 bases.

This chain joins TRBV5-1 and TRBJ2-5; D is perhaps TRBD2 (5 bases). CDR3 size: 13 residues. The germline V and J ends were trimmed by 0 bases and 8 bases, with 11 bases remaining between them. Germline CDR1 reads SGHRS; CDR2 reads YFSETQ. CDR3 region: CASSLEAEGTQYF. CDR3 in DNA: TGCGCCAGCAGCTTGGAGGCCGAGGGAACCCAGTACTTC. Combining the CDR3 with reference TRBV5-1 and TRBJ2-5 gives the whole variable domain KAGVTQTPRYLIKTRGQQVTLSCSPISGHRSVSWYQQTPGQGLQFLFEYFSETQRNKGNFPGRFSGRQFSNSRSEMNVSTLELGDSALYLCASSLEAEGTQYFGPGTRLLVL.

This clone was seen once. The rearrangement uses TRBV20-1 and TRBJ1-2; 7 bases match TRBD1. This CDR3 is built from 11 residues. Losses at the gene ends were 3 bases for V and 7 bases for J; bases not matched to a gene: 2. Germline V CDR1 and CDR2: DFQATT, SNEGSKA (reference sequence). CDR3 DNA sequence: TGCAGTGCTAGCACAGGGGTTGGCTACACCTTC. Amino acid sequence: CSASTGVGYTF.

The table lists this clone with a few counts. The CDR3 loop reads CASSQSGTSGGYEQYF. In nucleotides, the CDR3 is TGTGCCAGCAGTCAATCCGGGACTAGCGGGGGGTACGAGCAGTACTTC. The chain links TRBV7-3 to TRBJ2-7, with TRBD2 identical over 15 bases. This CDR3 contains 16 residues. Looked up from germline, CDR1 is SGHTA and CDR2 is FQGTGA. Germline trimming cut 6 bases from V and 4 bases from J; bases unmatched to any gene: 7.

In this sample, this clone turned up a few times. The rearrangement uses TRBV5-1 and TRBJ2-7, with TRBD1 identical over 9 bases. CDR1 is SGHRS, CDR2 YFSETQ, per germline. The CDR3 extends over 15 amino acids. J was trimmed by 5 bases and V by 4 bases; bases with no gene match: 10. The CDR3 protein is CASSRQTGGINEQYF. The CDR3 DNA sequence: TGCGCCAGCAGCAGACAGACAGGGGGAATCAACGAGCAGTACTTC.

The gene calls are TRBV2 and TRBJ2-5; 7 nucleotides agree with TRBD2. CDR3 length equals 14 residues. With 5 bases clipped from V and 4 bases from J, the junction kept 7 bases outside the gene matches. CDR1 and CDR2 (germline): SNHLY, FYNNEI. CDR3 region: CASSPGGSGETQYF. As DNA, the CDR3 is TGTGCCAGCAGTCCGGGAGGTTCGGGAGAGACCCAGTACTTC.

The chain carries TRBV5-1 and TRBJ2-3; D possibly uses TRBD1 or TRBD2 (5 bases each). Trimming removed 4 bases at V and 5 bases at J, with 11 bases between. Germline loops: CDR1 SGHRS, CDR2 YFSETQ. This CDR3 has 13 residues. CDR3 residues: CASSTGPGDTQYF. CDR3 nucleotide sequence: TGCGCCAGCAGCACGGGACCAGGAGATACGCAGTATTTT.

The chain uses TRBV5-1 and TRBJ1-1; 7 nucleotides line up with TRBD1. CDR3 size: 14 residues. The V gene's germline CDR1 is SGHRS and CDR2 YFSETQ. The V and J ends lost 3 bases and 4 bases, in that order; junction bases with no gene match: 6. CDR3 residues: CASSYRGGGTEAFF. In DNA, the CDR3 is TGCGCCAGCAGCTACAGGGGAGGTGGCACTGAAGCTTTCTTT.

The chain employs TRBV7-6 and TRBJ1-2; tentatively, D is TRBD1 (5 bases). Germline CDR1 reads SGHVS; CDR2 reads FNYEAQ. The V end lost 3 bases, the J end lost 6 bases, and 14 bases lay between the germline ends. CDR3 length: 14 amino acids. In DNA form, the CDR3 reads TGTGCCAGCAGCTTTGGTCAGGGAACAGATGGCTACACCTTC. Its translation is CASSFGQGTDGYTF.